This T cell receptor beta chain was captured by sequencing in a study of Ad26.COV2.S vaccination and SARS-CoV-2 variants. At the level of the study: Intramuscularly, Ad26.COV2.S was given either once or twice, 56 days apart.

Trimming left V 0 bases short and J 4 bases short, with 2 bases between. Germline-derived CDR1 and CDR2 are SGHAT and FQNNGV. The CDR3 is made up of 12 amino acids. Treatment of the sample: some 20 received Ad26.COV2.S at low or high dose, single or two shots; about 5 received placebo; per-sample allocation not given. Sampling occurred on day 63 after the first vaccine or placebo injection. It was Wuhan-strain SARS-CoV-2 spike that the Ad26 vaccine vector expressed. The assay was immunoSEQ multiplex PCR, and TCRdb's table has in-frame clones only and misses some. The table lists more than 300,000 clones, less than 90% of them singletons.

The gene calls are TRBV11-2 and TRBJ2-3; D unclear. The TCR originated in a person aged 18-60 years who received the Ad26.COV2.S COVID-19 vaccine or a placebo. The input for sequencing was peripheral blood, taken in a trial of Ad26.COV2.S vaccine versus placebo. Here the CDR3 DNA reads TGTGCCAGCAGCTTAGACCCAGATACGCAGTATTTT. This gives the protein CASSLDPDTQYF.